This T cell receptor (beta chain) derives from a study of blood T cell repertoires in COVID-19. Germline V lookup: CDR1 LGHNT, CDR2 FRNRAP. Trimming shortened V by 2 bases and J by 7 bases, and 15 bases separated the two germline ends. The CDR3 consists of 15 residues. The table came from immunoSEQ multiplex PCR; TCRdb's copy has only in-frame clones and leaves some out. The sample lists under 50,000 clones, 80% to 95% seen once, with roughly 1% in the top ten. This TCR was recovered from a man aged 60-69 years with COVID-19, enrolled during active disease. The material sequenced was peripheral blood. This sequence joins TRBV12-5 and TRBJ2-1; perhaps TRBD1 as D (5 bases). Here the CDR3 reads CASGLMNQGRNEQFF. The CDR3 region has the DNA TGTGCTAGTGGTTTGATGAACCAGGGTCGGAATGAGCAGTTCTTC.